The T cell receptor (beta chain) under discussion was sequenced for a study of T cell repertoires in cytomegalovirus infection. Study summary: The authors used CMV epitopes that were HLA-C-restricted (recently identified) and HLA-B-restricted (well studied).

Germline V gene data show CDR1 as SGHTA and CDR2 as FQGNSA. The V gene lost 1 base and the J gene lost 8 bases, with 11 bases spanning the gap. There are 13 residues in the CDR3. TCRdb processed the reads anew with MiXCR; each CDR3 protein has one entry. The sample includes about 310,000 distinct CDR3 sequences, roughly 25% of them seen just once. This clonotype occurred a few times. No antigen is known for it. The rearrangement links TRBV7-2 to TRBJ1-2, with no clear D. Sequenced material: cultured PBMCs, taken from culture after CMV antigen stimulation. The TCR comes from a human donor in good health (CMV status not recorded). Some clones in this sample may be carry-over from other donors' samples. The chain's CDR3 is CASSLDVPSGYTF. The DNA of the CDR3 is TGTGCCAGCAGCTTAGATGTCCCGAGCGGCTACACCTTC.